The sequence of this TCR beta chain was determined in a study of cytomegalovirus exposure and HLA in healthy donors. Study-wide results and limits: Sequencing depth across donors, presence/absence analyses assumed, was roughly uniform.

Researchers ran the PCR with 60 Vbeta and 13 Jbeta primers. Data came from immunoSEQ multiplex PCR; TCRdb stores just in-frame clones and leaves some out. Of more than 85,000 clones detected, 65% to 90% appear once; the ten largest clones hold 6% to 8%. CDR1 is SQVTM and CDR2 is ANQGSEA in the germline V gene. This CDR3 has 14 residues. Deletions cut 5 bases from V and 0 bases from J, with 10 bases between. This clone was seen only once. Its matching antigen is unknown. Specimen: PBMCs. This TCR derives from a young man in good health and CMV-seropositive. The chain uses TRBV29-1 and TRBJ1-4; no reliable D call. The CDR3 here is CSVLSFATNEKLFF. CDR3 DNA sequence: TGCAGCGTTTTGAGCTTTGCAACTAATGAAAAACTGTTTTTT.